The rows below give T cell receptor beta chains drawn from one sample of a study of shared T cell receptors in the human thymus. Repertoires were generated with immunoSEQ multiplex PCR, while TCRdb's copy carries only in-frame clones and drops some. The data contain hundreds of thousands of clones, around 87% of them singletons. The same sample was also studied in work on human thymus T cells.

Sequencing input: thymocytes. The receptors originated from a boy younger than two with a congenital heart defect. CDR3s include the opening cysteine and the closing phenylalanine or tryptophan. D genes are given only for firm matches. Not every row has a clone size; where given, it reads once, few, many or a size class.

cdr3_length j_call d_call clone_size v_call cdr3_aa cdr3_nt
17 TRBJ2-7 TRBD2 . TRBV19 CASSTVAAGGPPGEQYF TGTGCCAGTAGTACCGTTGCAGCGGGAGGGCCTCCTGGCGAGCAGTACTTC
15 TRBJ2-7 TRBD2 . TRBV13 CASSYGREVSYEQYF TGTGCCAGCAGCTATGGGCGGGAGGTCTCCTACGAGCAGTACTTC
15 TRBJ2-1 . few TRBV5-4 CASSLALASPNEQFF TGTGCCAGCAGCTTGGCGCTGGCCTCGCCCAATGAGCAGTTCTTC
13 TRBJ2-7 TRBD1 . TRBV27 CASSPRDRVEQYF TGTGCCAGCAGTCCCCGGGACAGGGTCGAGCAGTACTTC
15 TRBJ1-2 . . TRBV10-1 CASSPEGLGAYGYTF TGCGCCAGCAGTCCGGAGGGGTTAGGGGCTTATGGCTACACCTTC
15 TRBJ2-2 TRBD1 once TRBV9 CASSVEPGGTGELFF TGTGCCAGCAGCGTAGAACCAGGGGGCACCGGGGAGCTGTTTTTT
16 TRBJ2-7 TRBD2 few TRBV7-2 CASSLENSGRFYEQYF TGTGCCAGCAGCTTAGAAAATAGCGGGAGGTTTTACGAGCAGTACTTC
16 TRBJ2-2 . . TRBV29-1 CSVAEGGRTNTGELFF TGCAGCGTGGCCGAGGGTGGGAGGACCAACACCGGGGAGCTGTTTTTT
11 TRBJ2-7 . few TRBV28 CASSFLYEQYF TGTGCCAGCAGTTTTCTGTACGAGCAGTACTTC
14 TRBJ2-7 TRBD2 . TRBV10-1 CASAGLAVPRRQYF TGCGCCAGCGCGGGACTAGCGGTTCCCCGGAGGCAGTACTTC
14 TRBJ1-2 TRBD1 . TRBV5-1 CASSSPDRVYGYTF TGCGCCAGCAGCAGCCCGGACAGGGTGTATGGCTACACCTTC
15 TRBJ1-1 TRBD1 . TRBV9 CASSVADRGGTEAFF TGTGCCAGCAGCGTAGCTGACAGGGGTGGAACTGAAGCTTTCTTT
15 TRBJ2-7 TRBD2 . TRBV27 CATSPLASGPYEQYF TGTGCCACCAGCCCTTTGGCTAGCGGTCCCTACGAGCAGTACTTC
14 TRBJ2-7 . . TRBV18 CASSPTSTGGEQYF TGTGCCAGCTCACCCACGAGTACTGGCGGCGAGCAGTACTTC
17 TRBJ2-2 . . TRBV9 CASSAEGGTPNTGELFF TGTGCCAGCAGCGCAGAGGGGGGGACACCTAACACCGGGGAGCTGTTTTTT
12 TRBJ1-1 . . TRBV30 CAWRQLNTEAFF TGTGCCTGGAGACAGCTGAACACTGAAGCTTTCTTT
16 TRBJ2-3 . . TRBV27 CASSLPPAVCTDTQYF TGTGCCAGCAGTTTACCCCCAGCGGTTTGCACAGATACGCAGTATTTT
17 TRBJ2-2 TRBD2 once TRBV12-5 CASGPGTSGISTGELFF TGTGCTAGTGGTCCGGGGACTAGCGGGATCTCGACCGGGGAGCTGTTTTTT
13 TRBJ2-7 . few TRBV27 CASSSRSSYEQYF TGTGCCAGCAGTTCCCGCAGCTCCTACGAGCAGTACTTC
16 TRBJ2-1 . . TRBV4-3 CASSQKWRGPYNEQFF TGCGCCAGCAGCCAAAAATGGCGGGGCCCCTACAATGAGCAGTTCTTC
12 TRBJ1-2 . . TRBV21-1 CASSKEGNGYTF TGTGCCAGCAGCAAAGAGGGGAATGGCTACACCTTC
16 TRBJ1-2 . . TRBV19 CASLPGGRTGRYGYTF TGTGCCAGTCTACCGGGGGGGCGAACTGGTCGGTATGGCTACACCTTC
15 TRBJ1-2 . . TRBV5-3 CARSSRQGARSGYTF TGTGCCAGAAGCTCACGGCAAGGGGCGAGGAGTGGCTACACCTTC
16 TRBJ2-1 TRBD2 . TRBV11-2 CASSSGTSGSIYEQFF TGTGCCAGCAGCTCGGGGACTAGCGGGAGTATATATGAGCAGTTCTTC
14 TRBJ1-2 . . TRBV27 CASGDPGRQSGYTF TGTGCCAGCGGAGATCCAGGGAGGCAAAGTGGCTACACCTTC
20 TRBJ2-1 TRBD2 . TRBV27 CASNRGGDSGNSGSYNEQFF TGTGCCAGCAACAGAGGGGGTGATAGCGGGAACTCCGGCTCCTACAATGAGCAGTTCTTC
10 TRBJ2-7 TRBD2 . TRBV20-1 CSVREDEQYF TGCAGTGTTCGGGAGGACGAGCAGTACTTC
15 TRBJ1-2 . once TRBV5-1 CASSLAGVSNYGYTF TGCGCCAGCAGCTTGGCCGGGGTCTCTAACTATGGCTACACCTTC
14 TRBJ2-3 TRBD2 few TRBV27 CASSLLAGADTQYF TGTGCCAGCAGTTTATTGGCGGGAGCAGATACGCAGTATTTT